This TCR beta chain was retrieved from a study of ipilimumab plus nivolumab after autologous stem cell transplantation. Study overall: A median of roughly eight nivolumab and 5 or 6 ipilimumab doses were given.

This CDR3 spans 15 amino acids. J lost 0 bases, V lost 4 bases, and 6 bases had no gene match. Per germline, CDR1 KGHSY and CDR2 FQNENV. A word on this clone: The antigen is unknown.

The table came from immunoSEQ multiplex PCR; TCRdb's copy has only in-frame clones and leaves some out. The table records 9,000 to 15,000 clones, 69% of them present only once. Notes on the study in general: TCR repertoire, Treg phenotype and gut microbiota reportedly support more study of this approach.

Starting 14 to 28 days after autologous transplant, ipilimumab 1 mg/kg was given. Patients got 3 mg/kg IV nivolumab weeks 1, 4, 7, 10, then biweekly through week 26. The clonotype was recovered from a male donor with diffuse large B-cell lymphoma. The chain carries TRBV16 and TRBJ2-7, with 7 bases fitting TRBD2. The sample was PBMCs, taken in a trial of ipilimumab plus nivolumab as post-transplant consolidation. In nucleotides, the CDR3 is TGTGCCAGCAGCCTTACTTGGACTAGCTCCTACGAGCAGTACTTC. Protein sequence: CASSLTWTSSYEQYF.